Listed here are 26 T cell receptor beta chains from one sample, sequenced in a study of monozygotic twins with inflammatory bowel disease. Reanalyzing the 5' RACE reads, TCRdb keeps one entry per CDR3 protein, without DNA. The sample shows approximately 120,000 distinct CDR3 sequences, and roughly 12% sits with its ten largest clones. The material sequenced was blood. The source is a human donor with ulcerative colitis or Crohn's disease, or a healthy co-twin of an affected twin (not recorded which).

This chain joins TRBV7-3 and TRBJ2-1; TCRdb's D gene call, TRBD2, goes unchecked for lack of DNA. Germline-derived CDR1 and CDR2 are SGHTA and FQGTGA. The CDR3 loop spans 17 amino acids. CDR3 loop: CASSLRVAAGGYNEQFF. The complete variable domain, with remaining parts taken from reference TRBV7-3 and TRBJ2-1, reads GAGVSQTPSNKVTEKGKYVELRCDPISGHTALYWYRQSLGQGPEFLIYFQGTGAADDSGLPNDRFFAVRPEGSVSTLKIQRTERGDSAVYLCASSLRVAAGGYNEQFFGPGTRLTVL.

The chain couples TRBV6-5 to TRBJ2-7; TCRdb returns TRBD1, unconfirmable since there is no DNA. Germline CDR1 is MNHEY and CDR2 is SVGAGI. The CDR3 is 15 residues long. CDR3 sequence: CASSYLRDGDYEQYF.

The gene calls are TRBV27 and TRBJ2-3. The CDR3 runs to 13 residues. Per germline, CDR1 MNHEY and CDR2 SMNVEV (reference sequence). The CDR3 loop is CASSYINTDTQYF.

V usage is TRBV7-9 and J usage is TRBJ1-1. The CDR3 spans 15 residues. CDR1 is SEHNR, CDR2 FQNEAQ, per germline (reference sequence). The chain's CDR3 is CASSFGVGLNTEAFF.

V is TRBV20-1 and J is TRBJ2-1; no DNA is available, so the TRBD2 call from TCRdb remains unchecked. The CDR3 covers 16 residues. Germline V gene lookup returns CDR1 DFQATT and CDR2 SNEGSKA (reference sequence). The CDR3 protein is CSPSRWRLTSGNEQFF.

This sequence joins TRBV10-3 and TRBJ2-1; TCRdb selects TRBD2, and the lack of DNA leaves this call unchecked. This CDR3 has 16 residues. From germline, CDR1 is ENHRY and CDR2 SYGVKD. The CDR3 reads CAISDAGTSSGDEQFF.

The chain couples TRBV20-1 to TRBJ2-7. CDR3 length: 12 amino acids. Germline CDR1 and CDR2: DFQATT and SNEGSKA (reference sequence). The CDR3 sequence: CSASDSFYEQYF.

The chain carries TRBV19 and TRBJ1-6; TCRdb outputs TRBD1, but without DNA this stays unchecked. Germline CDR1 LNHDA, CDR2 SQIVND (reference sequence). The CDR3 runs to 17 residues. CDR3 sequence reads: CASSIRDPKIYNSPLHF.

V gene TRBV6-4 combines with J gene TRBJ2-2; absent DNA, TCRdb's TRBD1 call cannot be checked. The CDR3 sequence is 16 residues long. Germline CDR1 is MRHNA and CDR2 is SNTAGT. CDR3: CASRQSGAEGTGELFF.

The chain uses TRBV20-1 and TRBJ2-7; TCRdb calls TRBD1, which cannot be checked without DNA. The CDR3 is 15 amino acids. Germline V gene data show CDR1 as DFQATT and CDR2 as SNEGSKA (reference sequence). This CDR3 reads CSARGRQGATYEQYF.

CDR3 residues: CASSLYGVMEKLFF. The V gene is TRBV28, the J gene TRBJ1-4. CDR3 size: 14 residues. CDR1 is MDHEN and CDR2 is SYDVKM in the germline V gene.

V and J are TRBV7-8 and TRBJ2-5; the D gene TCRdb calls, TRBD1, cannot be checked with no DNA. This CDR3 has 17 amino acids. The germline gives CDR1 SGHVS, CDR2 FQNEAQ. The CDR3: CASSLALGQGEKETQYF.

The chain uses TRBV9 and TRBJ2-2; TCRdb calls TRBD1, which cannot be checked without DNA. Germline V gene lookup returns CDR1 SGDLS and CDR2 YYNGEE. There are 17 residues in the CDR3. This CDR3 reads CASSPGPFLANTGELFF.

The rearrangement links TRBV28 to TRBJ2-2; TCRdb indicates TRBD2, and absent DNA this call remains unverified. Germline V CDR1 and CDR2: MDHEN, SYDVKM. The CDR3 is made up of 20 amino acids. The CDR3 sequence: CASSSPHITSGRAYTGELFF.

This rearrangement joins TRBV20-1 to TRBJ2-2; TCRdb names TRBD1, which stays unverified in the absence of DNA. The germline CDR1 and CDR2 sequences are DFQATT and SNEGSKA (reference sequence). The CDR3 sequence is 14 residues long. CDR3 loop: CSARAGQGTGELFF.

V is TRBV28 and J is TRBJ1-2; TCRdb selects TRBD1, and the lack of DNA leaves this call unchecked. There are 12 residues in the CDR3. In germline, CDR1 is MDHEN, CDR2 SYDVKM. CDR3 loop: CAEGGGYYGYTF.

The V and J genes are TRBV9 and TRBJ2-1; TCRdb's D call, TRBD1, is unchecked because there is no DNA. CDR1 and CDR2 (germline): SGDLS, YYNGEE. This CDR3 comprises 14 residues. CDR3 sequence reads: CASKPGVNRNEQFF.

The rearrangement links TRBV27 to TRBJ1-2; TCRdb's D call of TRBD1 is untestable without DNA. CDR3 length: 13 residues. Germline-derived CDR1 and CDR2 are MNHEY and SMNVEV (reference sequence). The CDR3 loop reads CASSSDRDYGYTF.

The J gene is TRBJ1-1, the V gene TRBV9; TCRdb picks TRBD1, but there is no DNA to check that call. CDR1 SGDLS and CDR2 YYNGEE come from the germline V gene. There are 15 residues in the CDR3. The CDR3 loop reads CASSVDGGMNTEAFF. Drawing the rest from reference TRBV9 and TRBJ1-1, the complete variable domain is DSGVTQTPKHLITATGQRVTLRCSPRSGDLSVYWYQQSLDQGLQFLIQYYNGEERAKGNILERFSAQQFPDLHSELNLSSLELGDSALYFCASSVDGGMNTEAFFGQGTRLTVV.

The rearrangement links TRBV12-3 or TRBV12-4 to TRBJ1-2. This CDR3 has 15 residues. CDR3: CASSWDRSFSYGYTF.

This chain links TRBV5-1 with TRBJ2-5. Germline V gene sequence: CDR1 SGHRS, CDR2 YFSETQ. CDR3 length: 15 amino acids. CDR3: CASSGSIEKGETQYF.

The V call is TRBV2, the J call TRBJ2-5; the D gene TCRdb calls, TRBD2, cannot be checked with no DNA. The CDR3 length is 18 residues. Germline V CDR1 and CDR2: SNHLY, FYNNEI. Here the CDR3 reads CASSEVHSTSGSLKTQYF.

The V and J genes are TRBV7-9 and TRBJ2-1; checking the TCRdb D call of TRBD1 is not possible without DNA. Germline V gives CDR1 SEHNR, CDR2 FQNEAQ (reference sequence). The length of the CDR3 is 16 residues. The CDR3 sequence: CASSFPWGAPYNEQFF.

The CDR3 region is CSARDLEAGASETQYF. J is TRBJ2-5 and V is TRBV20-1; TCRdb gives TRBD2 as the D gene, but with no DNA this cannot be confirmed. The CDR3 totals 16 residues. Germline V lookup: CDR1 DFQATT, CDR2 SNEGSKA (reference sequence).

This chain connects TRBV28 to TRBJ2-7; TCRdb's assignment of TRBD2 cannot be checked, as there is no DNA. The CDR3 sequence is 13 residues long. Germline CDR1 reads MDHEN; CDR2 reads SYDVKM. This CDR3 reads CASSYPRDYEQYF.

This chain uses TRBV14 with TRBJ1-2. The CDR3 is made up of 14 amino acids. The V gene's germline CDR1 is SGHDN and CDR2 FVKESK. The CDR3 reads CASSHTKLNYGYTF.